This T cell receptor (beta chain) was sequenced in a study of human T cells and chemical hapten exposure. Study-level points and caveats: Expanded TCR sets contained significantly more large CDR3 similarity clusters than controls.

Germline-derived CDR1 and CDR2 are LNHNV and YYDKDF (reference sequence). The CDR3 loop spans 14 amino acids. Trimming shortened V by 3 bases and J by 0 bases, and 8 bases separated the two germline ends. This clonotype has a handful of counts. Its matching antigen is unknown. Regarding time point: patch test 1, 2 weeks after DPC sensitization. The treatment: therapeutic diphenylcyclopropenone sensitization with weekly scalp DPC. Sample donors consisted of patients with alopecia, aged 18 to 70 years, who were suitable for DPC. Under the authors' procedure: A typical sample had 100,000 or so TCRs, with about 23,224 to 690,600 overall. From the RACE reads, TCRdb called clonotypes with MiXCR, one entry per CDR3 protein. TCRdb, not the authors, supplied the V and J calls. The profile shows 300,000 to 400,000 distinct CDR3 sequences, 5.5% to 8% of them singletons.

The clonotype originates from a woman in her late teens or twenties with alopecia areata. Some clones in this sample may be carry-over from other donors' samples. The chain joins TRBV15 to TRBJ2-5; D not certain. The material was whole blood, obtained in connection with sensitization to the hapten diphenylcyclopropenone (DPC). The CDR3 DNA sequence: TGTGCCACCAGCAGCGGGTCCTACCAAGAGACCCAGTACTTC. It yields the protein CATSSGSYQETQYF.